The 17 T cell receptor beta chains presented below share a single source sample, sequenced in a study of T cells in Graves' hyperthyroidism and ophthalmopathy. Amplification of TCR beta CDR3 regions was performed using RNA transcripts as template. The TCR CDR3 first-round RT-PCR relied on the HTBI primer set. TCRdb passed the multiplex PCR reads through MiXCR, listing each CDR3 protein once. Here the sample spans about 840,000 distinct CDR3 sequences, about 38% being singletons. Sequencing input: blood. These receptor sequences come from a man between 18 and 35 years old with Graves' hyperthyroidism.

The rearrangement links TRBV15 to TRBJ2-7, with D possibly matching TRBD2 (6 bases). Trimming shortened V by 4 bases and J by 0 bases, and 10 bases separated the two germline ends. This CDR3 region has 14 residues. From germline, CDR1 is LNHNV and CDR2 YYDKDF (reference sequence). The DNA of the CDR3 is TGTGCCACCAGCAACGGACTAAGCTCCTACGAGCAGTACTTC. Residues: CATSNGLSSYEQYF.

The chain recombines TRBV12-3 or TRBV12-4 with TRBJ2-7; TRBD2 is a possible D gene (5 bases). V lost 3 bases and J lost 6, with 9 bases in between. This CDR3 contains 12 residues. The CDR3: CASSFSGFEQYF. In DNA, the CDR3 is TGTGCCAGCAGTTTCTCGGGGTTCGAGCAGTACTTC.

This chain connects TRBV10-3 to TRBJ1-3; unclear D gene. The germline gives CDR1 ENHRY, CDR2 SYGVKD. CDR3 size: 15 residues. Trimming removed 5 bases from V and 0 bases from J, with 11 bases in between. CDR3: CAISYSEGSGNTIYF. The CDR3 coding sequence is TGTGCCATCAGTTACTCGGAGGGCTCTGGAAACACCATATATTTT.

The chain recombines TRBV7-3 with TRBJ2-7; 7 bases fit TRBD1. The V and J ends lost 5 bases and 1 base, in that order; junction bases with no gene match: 5. The germline CDR1 and CDR2 sequences are SGHTA and FQGTGA. The length of the CDR3 is 14 residues. CDR3: CASSATGESYEQYF. CDR3 in DNA: TGTGCCAGCAGCGCCACAGGGGAGTCCTACGAGCAGTACTTC.

The gene calls are TRBV7-9 and TRBJ2-7; D may be TRBD2 (6 bases). The CDR3 loop spans 14 amino acids. CDR1 and CDR2 from the germline V gene are SEHNR and FQNEAQ (reference sequence). The V end was cut by 5 bases, the J end by 2 bases, with 13 bases between. CDR3 amino acids: CASSQEERAYEQYF. DNA of the CDR3: TGTGCCAGCAGCCAAGAGGAGCGGGCCTACGAGCAGTACTTC.

This clonotype has more than one count but fewer than ten. The V and J genes are TRBV9 and TRBJ2-5; 10 positions match TRBD2. After removal of 4 bases from V and 2 bases from J, the junction contained 11 bases not matched to a gene. CDR1 is SGDLS, CDR2 YYNGEE, per germline. The CDR3 totals 17 residues. The CDR3 bases are TGTGCCAGCAGCTTGCTACGAAGGACTAGCGGACAAGAGACCCAGTACTTC. Amino acids: CASSLLRRTSGQETQYF.

V and J are TRBV19 and TRBJ1-5; TRBD1 is a possible D gene (5 bases). CDR1 is LNHDA and CDR2 is SQIVND in the germline V gene (reference sequence). The CDR3 is 14 residues long. Trimming pared 1 base from V and 7 bases from J, leaving 11 bases between. The CDR3 DNA sequence: TGTGCCAGTAGTATAGCCCAGGGTAGCCAGCCCCAGCATTTT. This sequence encodes CASSIAQGSQPQHF.

This chain connects TRBV29-1 to TRBJ2-7; D call uncertain. This CDR3 region has 8 residues. The germline V gene encodes CDR1 SQVTM and CDR2 ANQGSEA. The V end was cut by 3 bases, the J end by 12 bases, with 6 bases between. CDR3 residues: CSVERSYF. The CDR3 DNA follows: TGCAGCGTTGAGAGGTCGTACTTC.

This clonotype was seen a handful of times. The genes are TRBV20-1 and TRBJ1-3; 7 bases are shared with TRBD1. V dropped 3 bases and J dropped 8; count of bases not matched to a gene: 4. Germline V gene lookup returns CDR1 DFQATT and CDR2 SNEGSKA (reference sequence). This CDR3 has 12 amino acids. The CDR3 protein is CSARGQGDTIYF. CDR3 nucleotide sequence: TGCAGTGCTAGGGGCCAGGGGGACACCATATATTTT.

This clonotype was seen ten or more times. The CDR3 nucleotides read TGCAGCGTTGAAGGCCCCGTATCCTCTGGGGCCAACGTCCTGACTTTC. Protein product: CSVEGPVSSGANVLTF. The V gene is TRBV29-1, the J gene TRBJ2-6, with D hard to call. The CDR3 has 16 amino acids. CDR1 SQVTM and CDR2 ANQGSEA come from the germline V gene. Between the trimmed V and J ends, which lost 1 base and 0 bases, there was a span of 10 bases.

J is TRBJ2-7 and V is TRBV7-9, with 15 bases matching TRBD2. The CDR3 has 16 residues. J was trimmed by 3 bases and V by 9 bases; bases with no gene match: 9. CDR1 SEHNR and CDR2 FQNEAQ come from the germline V gene (reference sequence). The CDR3 bases are TGTGCCAGTATGGGACTAGCGGGAGGAAGGGGCTACGAGCAGTACTTC. Its protein is CASMGLAGGRGYEQYF. Using reference TRBV7-9 and TRBJ2-7 for the parts outside the CDR3, the full variable domain is DTGVSQNPRHKITKRGQNVTFRCDPISEHNRLYWYRQTLGQGPEFLTYFQNEAQLEKSRLLSDRFSAERPKGSFSTLEIQRTEQGDSAMYLCASMGLAGGRGYEQYFGPGTRLTVT.

This clonotype came up many times. This chain links TRBV2 with TRBJ2-2; weak D call: TRBD2 (6 bases). Germline values: CDR1 SNHLY, CDR2 FYNNEI. V was shortened by 0 bases and J by 3 bases, with 8 bases between the two germline ends. CDR3 length equals 15 residues. The CDR3 loop reads CASSEAWEDTGELFF. The CDR3 DNA sequence: TGTGCCAGCAGTGAAGCGTGGGAGGACACCGGGGAGCTGTTTTTT.

V gene TRBV7-8 combines with J gene TRBJ2-3; 7 bases fit TRBD2. This CDR3 has 14 amino acids. CDR1 is SGHVS, CDR2 FQNEAQ, per germline. J was trimmed by 2 bases and V by 5 bases; bases with no gene match: 4. In DNA, the CDR3 is TGTGCCAGCAGCCCCGCGGGAGACACAGATACGCAGTATTTT. This gives the protein CASSPAGDTDTQYF. Full variable domain (missing parts from reference TRBV7-8 and TRBJ2-3): GAGVSQSPRYKVAKRGQDVALRCDPISGHVSLFWYQQALGQGPEFLTYFQNEAQLDKSGLPSDRFFAERPEGSVSTLKIQRTQQEDSAVYLCASSPAGDTDTQYFGPGTRLTVL.

The genes are TRBV9 and TRBJ2-2, with D perhaps assigned TRBD1 or TRBD2 (5 bases each). CDR3 length equals 16 residues. Germline V gene sequence: CDR1 SGDLS, CDR2 YYNGEE. Trimming took off 4 bases at V and 6 bases at J, with 19 bases between the two ends. The chain's CDR3 is CASSPQPGGASGELFF. As DNA, the CDR3 is TGTGCCAGCAGCCCCCAACCTGGGGGAGCATCCGGGGAGCTGTTTTTT.

This clonotype was seen more than once but under ten times. V usage is TRBV19 and J usage is TRBJ2-7; 7 nucleotides agree with TRBD2. The CDR3 spans 16 residues. Trimming took 6 bases from V and 4 from J; bases not matched to a gene: 15. CDR1 is LNHDA and CDR2 is SQIVND in the germline V gene (reference sequence). CDR3 DNA sequence: TGTGCCAGTAGCCCCGGCGCCGCGGGAGCTCGGTACGAGCAGTACTTC. Protein product: CASSPGAAGARYEQYF. Together with reference TRBV19 and TRBJ2-7, the CDR3 gives the full variable domain: DGGITQSPKYLFRKEGQNVTLSCEQNLNHDAMYWYRQDPGQGLRLIYYSQIVNDFQKGDIAEGYSVSREKKESFPLTVTSAQKNPTAFYLCASSPGAAGARYEQYFGPGTRLTVT.

Regarding this clonotype: A clone one base away is much larger, so this may be a read error. The chain is built from TRBV10-3 and TRBJ1-2, with 8 positions matching TRBD1. Germline assignment: CDR1 ENHRY and CDR2 SYGVKD. CDR3 length: 16 residues. The V and J ends lost 3 bases and 5 bases, in that order; junction bases with no gene match: 11. Here the CDR3 reads CAISDRSRQGRYGYTF. Written as DNA, the CDR3 is TGTGCCATCAGTGACCGCTCCAGACAGGGGAGATATGGCTACACCTTC.

Many counts were recorded for this clonotype. This chain joins TRBV2 and TRBJ1-4; D call uncertain. V was trimmed by 5 bases and J by 5 bases, leaving 12 bases between them. Germline CDR1 reads SNHLY; CDR2 reads FYNNEI. The CDR3 contains 14 residues. CDR3 sequence reads: CASSTLRENEKLFF. The CDR3 DNA sequence: TGTGCCAGCAGTACGCTTAGGGAGAATGAAAAACTGTTTTTT.